The 28 T cell receptor beta chains listed next were all sequenced from one sample in a study of lymphopenia after photon versus proton radiotherapy. Profiled with immunoSEQ multiplex PCR; TCRdb holds only in-frame clones, not every one. The repertoire has approximately 45,000 clones, over 75% of them found once; the top ten carry around 2.2%. The sequencing used peripheral blood, collected from a patient treated with photon-based radiotherapy. The receptors come from a man between 40 and 49 years old with gastric cancer.

Comment on this clone: The junction and the germline gene differ at one end; a read error may be behind it. The V gene is TRBV7-7, the J gene TRBJ1-3, with D unresolved. Germline CDR1 SSHAT, CDR2 FNYEAQ (reference sequence). The CDR3 is 15 amino acids. This CDR3 is CASSLAAGSGNTIYF. DNA for the CDR3: TGTGCTAGCAGCTTAGCCGCGGGGTCAGGAAACACCATATATTTT.

The V and J genes are TRBV4-3 and TRBJ2-1; D not certain. Per the germline V gene, CDR1 is LGHNA and CDR2 is YSLEER. CDR3 length: 19 amino acids. The V and J ends lost 0 bases and 2 bases respectively, with 20 bases between them. CDR3 bases: TGCGCCAGCAGCCAAGATGAGGCCTCGGGTCAGACCACCTACAATGAGCAGTTCTTC. It codes for CASSQDEASGQTTYNEQFF.

The chain couples TRBV23-1 to TRBJ2-1; a possible D gene is TRBD2 (5 bases). TRBV23-1 is placed among ORFs of uncertain function. Between the trimmed V and J ends, which lost 2 bases and 4 bases, there was a span of 18 bases. The CDR3 is 17 amino acids. The CDR3 region is CASSQNSGINIYNEQFF. The CDR3 DNA sequence: TGCGCCAGCAGTCAAAACAGCGGTATAAACATATACAATGAGCAGTTCTTC.

The chain combines TRBV7-9 with TRBJ2-5; D gene ambiguous. The CDR3 is 11 amino acids. Trimming took off 5 bases at V and 7 bases at J, with 8 bases between the two ends. Germline CDR1 SEHNR, CDR2 FQNEAQ (reference sequence). The CDR3 here is CASSTTGTQYF. CDR3 coding DNA: TGTGCCAGCAGCACAACCGGGACCCAGTACTTC.

V usage is TRBV2 and J usage is TRBJ1-4; no firm D call. Germline V gene lookup returns CDR1 SNHLY and CDR2 FYNNEI. Trimming removed 6 bases from V and 3 bases from J, with 11 bases in between. The CDR3 is made up of 14 amino acids. The CDR3 nucleotides read TGTGCCAGCAGCTCGTGGAGCGCTAATGAAAAACTGTTTTTT. This codes for CASSSWSANEKLFF.

The rearrangement links TRBV19 to TRBJ2-5; D assignment may be TRBD1 or TRBD2 (5 bases each). Germline V gene data show CDR1 as LNHDA and CDR2 as SQIVND (reference sequence). This CDR3 has 14 amino acids. V shed 5 bases and J shed 5 bases, with 15 bases lying between them. The CDR3 is CASSGGPARETQYF. In nucleotides, the CDR3 is TGTGCCAGTAGTGGGGGACCTGCCCGTGAGACCCAGTACTTC.

This clone was observed once. This rearrangement joins TRBV2 to TRBJ2-5; D gene unclear. V shed 4 bases and J shed 5 bases, with 11 bases lying between them. Per the germline V gene, CDR1 is SNHLY and CDR2 is FYNNEI. The length of the CDR3 is 13 residues. Here the CDR3 reads CASSVGPRETQYF. The CDR3 bases are TGTGCCAGCAGTGTGGGCCCAAGGGAGACCCAGTACTTC.

This chain links TRBV14 with TRBJ2-6; TRBD1 agrees at 9 bases. The CDR3 is 18 residues long. Germline CDR1 reads SGHDN; CDR2 reads FVKESK. V shed 3 bases and J 2 bases; nucleotides not matched to a gene: 8. The chain's CDR3 is CASSHQSGQGPGANVLTF. The CDR3 DNA reads as TGTGCCAGCAGCCATCAGTCGGGACAGGGACCTGGGGCCAACGTCCTGACTTTC.

The chain is built from TRBV7-8 and TRBJ2-7; D call uncertain. Germline V gene sequence: CDR1 SGHVS, CDR2 FQNEAQ. Trimming took off 1 base at V and 2 bases at J, with 3 bases between the two ends. The CDR3 has 12 amino acids. CDR3 loop: CASSLVTYEQYF. DNA of the CDR3: TGTGCCAGCAGCTTAGTAACCTACGAGCAGTACTTC.

The chain carries TRBV6-5 and TRBJ2-3; 7 nucleotides agree with TRBD2. Trimming at V came to 7 bases and at J to 4 bases, leaving 8 bases not matched to a gene. Germline V CDR1 and CDR2: MNHEY, SVGAGI. This CDR3 region has 14 residues. CDR3 bases: TGTGCCAGCAAAAAACCCCTAGCGGCAGATACGCAGTATTTT. This gives the protein CASKKPLAADTQYF.

V and J are TRBV7-2 and TRBJ1-1; D is possibly TRBD1 (5 bases). With 5 bases removed from V and 1 base from J, the gap between germline ends came to 14 bases. Per the germline V gene, CDR1 is SGHTA and CDR2 is FQGNSA. This CDR3 spans 15 amino acids. Here the CDR3 DNA reads TGTGCCAGCAGCCCTGACAGCCAAGAGAACACTGAAGCTTTCTTT. It translates to CASSPDSQENTEAFF. The whole variable domain, filled in from reference TRBV7-2 and TRBJ1-1, reads GAGVSQSPSNKVTEKGKDVELRCDPISGHTALYWYRQSLGQGLEFLIYFQGNSAPDKSGLPSDRFSAERTGGSVSTLTIQRTQQEDSAVYLCASSPDSQENTEAFFGQGTRLTVV.

This chain uses TRBV11-3 with TRBJ2-3; D is ambiguous. Germline CDR1 is SGHNT and CDR2 is YENEEA. This CDR3 region has 14 residues. Trimming took off 2 bases at V and 2 bases at J, with 8 bases between the two ends. In DNA form, the CDR3 reads TGTGCCAGCAGCTTAAATTCCGCCACAGATACGCAGTATTTT. Protein product: CASSLNSATDTQYF.

This rearrangement joins TRBV19 to TRBJ1-5; 8 nucleotides align to TRBD1. Germline V lookup: CDR1 LNHDA, CDR2 SQIVND (reference sequence). The ends lost 5 bases at V and 5 bases at J; junction bases unmatched: 2. The CDR3 runs 13 residues. The CDR3: CASSQTGDQPQHF. CDR3 DNA sequence: TGTGCCAGTAGTCAGACAGGGGATCAGCCCCAGCATTTT. Complete variable domain (other parts from reference TRBV19 and TRBJ1-5): DGGITQSPKYLFRKEGQNVTLSCEQNLNHDAMYWYRQDPGQGLRLIYYSQIVNDFQKGDIAEGYSVSREKKESFPLTVTSAQKNPTAFYLCASSQTGDQPQHFGDGTRLSIL.

The gene calls are TRBV5-4 and TRBJ2-3; D remains ambiguous. V was cut by 4 bases and J by 1 base, with 7 bases left in between. The CDR3 is 13 residues long. Germline V gene lookup returns CDR1 SGHNT and CDR2 YYREEE (reference sequence). DNA of the CDR3: TGTGCCAGCAGCATAATGGGCACAGATACGCAGTATTTT. Amino acid sequence: CASSIMGTDTQYF. Full variable domain (remainder filled in from reference TRBV5-4 and TRBJ2-3): ETGVTQSPTHLIKTRGQQVTLRCSSQSGHNTVSWYQQALGQGPQFIFQYYREEENGRGNFPPRFSGLQFPNYSSELNVNALELDDSALYLCASSIMGTDTQYFGPGTRLTVL.

V is TRBV7-9 and J is TRBJ1-1, with 7 bases aligning to TRBD1. This CDR3 contains 17 residues. Looked up from germline, CDR1 is SEHNR and CDR2 is FQNEAQ (reference sequence). Trimming cost V 6 bases and J 3 bases; bases outside gene matches: 16. The CDR3 DNA follows: TGTGCCAGCAGACCAACAGGGGCTCGGAGGGCGGACACTGAAGCTTTCTTT. This gives the protein CASRPTGARRADTEAFF.

This sequence joins TRBV27 and TRBJ1-1, with D possibly being TRBD1 (5 bases). Trimming took 6 bases from V and 0 from J, leaving 14 bases between them. The germline V gene encodes CDR1 MNHEY and CDR2 SMNVEV (reference sequence). The CDR3 is 15 amino acids. The CDR3 spells CASSSVLGLNTEAFF. CDR3 in DNA: TGTGCCAGCAGCAGCGTCCTGGGACTGAACACTGAAGCTTTCTTT.

CDR3 coding DNA: TGTGCCAGCAGCCAACGGGGGGGTAGGGTAGAAAAACTGTTTTTT. It is translated as CASSQRGGRVEKLFF. The chain recombines TRBV7-2 with TRBJ1-4, with D tentatively TRBD1 (5 bases). This CDR3 spans 15 amino acids. CDR1 and CDR2 from the germline V gene are SGHTA and FQGNSA. V lost 5 bases and J 8 bases, leaving 18 bases between the germline ends.

The rearrangement joins TRBV5-6 to TRBJ1-1; TRBD1 matches 8 bases. The CDR3 contains 18 residues. CDR1 is SGHDT and CDR2 is YYEEEE in the germline V gene. V lost 3 bases, J lost 1 base, and 14 bases stayed unmatched. In DNA form, the CDR3 reads TGTGCCAGCAGCTCCTGGACAGGGACCAGACGGGGGAACACTGAAGCTTTCTTT. It yields the protein CASSSWTGTRRGNTEAFF. Full variable domain (remainder filled in from reference TRBV5-6 and TRBJ1-1): DAGVTQSPTHLIKTRGQQVTLRCSPKSGHDTVSWYQQALGQGPQFIFQYYEEEERQRGNFPDRFSGHQFPNYSSELNVNALLLGDSALYLCASSSWTGTRRGNTEAFFGQGTRLTVV.

The V gene is TRBV29-1, the J gene TRBJ1-5; D remains unclear. Trimming took off 3 bases at V and 3 bases at J, with 12 bases between the two ends. CDR1 is SQVTM and CDR2 is ANQGSEA in the germline V gene. The CDR3 extends over 14 amino acids. The CDR3 DNA is TGCAGCGTTGACGTAGGGAAGCCCAATCAGCCCCAGCATTTT. This encodes CSVDVGKPNQPQHF.

This clone was detected once. The chain uses TRBV5-1 and TRBJ1-1; the D gene is possibly TRBD1 (5 bases). The V and J ends lost 1 base and 3 bases respectively, with 10 bases between them. This CDR3 region has 14 residues. Germline V gene data show CDR1 as SGHRS and CDR2 as YFSETQ. CDR3 loop: CASSLKGPHTEAFF. The CDR3 DNA is TGCGCCAGCAGCTTGAAGGGACCTCACACTGAAGCTTTCTTT.

The J gene is TRBJ2-7, the V gene TRBV30, with 7 bases aligning to TRBD1. The V segment lost 4 bases and the J segment 3 bases; nucleotides outside the gene matches: 6. Germline loops: CDR1 GTSNPN, CDR2 SVGIG (reference sequence). There are 13 residues in the CDR3. CDR3 sequence reads: CAWTTGTVYEQYF. The DNA for the CDR3 is TGTGCCTGGACCACCGGGACAGTCTACGAGCAGTACTTC. Looking up the rest from reference TRBV30 and TRBJ2-7 gives the full variable domain: SQTIHQWPATLVQPVGSPLSLECTVEGTSNPNLYWYRQAAGRGLQLLFYSVGIGQISSEVPQNLSASRPQDRQFILSSKKLLLSDSGFYLCAWTTGTVYEQYFGPGTRLTVT.

The chain joins TRBV5-5 to TRBJ1-2; D not resolved. V was clipped by 5 bases and J by 4 bases, with 15 bases between them. The CDR3 consists of 14 residues. Germline V lookup: CDR1 SGHKS, CDR2 YYEKEE (reference sequence). CDR3 region: CASSPGLEGYGYTF. CDR3 in DNA: TGTGCCAGCAGTCCAGGCCTGGAGGGCTATGGCTACACCTTC.

The chain recombines TRBV25-1 with TRBJ2-6; D may correspond to TRBD1 or TRBD2 (5 bases each). Trimming cost V 6 bases and J 2 bases, with 14 bases left between them. The CDR3 is 16 amino acids. Germline values: CDR1 MGHDK, CDR2 SYGVNS. CDR3 amino acids: CASSTEGFAGANVLTF. The CDR3 DNA reads TGTGCCAGCAGCACCGAGGGGTTTGCTGGGGCCAACGTCCTGACTTTC. Full variable domain (missing parts from reference TRBV25-1 and TRBJ2-6): EADIYQTPRYLVIGTGKKITLECSQTMGHDKMYWYQQDPGMELHLIHYSYGVNSTEKGDLSSESTVSRIRTEHFPLTLESARPSHTSQYLCASSTEGFAGANVLTFGAGSRLTVL.

J is TRBJ2-1 and V is TRBV7-7, with D unresolved. V lost 4 bases and J lost 7, with 11 bases in between. The CDR3 sequence is 13 residues long. Germline values: CDR1 SSHAT, CDR2 FNYEAQ (reference sequence). CDR3 in amino acids: CASSSGPINEQFF. The CDR3 DNA follows: TGTGCCAGCAGCTCCGGCCCCATAAATGAGCAGTTCTTC.

The chain carries TRBV6-4 and TRBJ1-5; D is perhaps TRBD1 (5 bases). CDR1 MRHNA and CDR2 SNTAGT come from the germline V gene. Trimming removed 3 bases at V and 6 bases at J, with 12 bases between. This CDR3 has 14 residues. Here the CDR3 DNA reads TGTGCCAGCAGTGAGGGGATAGGGGTTCAGCCCCAGCATTTT. Encoded protein: CASSEGIGVQPQHF.

By proportion, this clone is medium-sized (0.01 to 0.1%). The genes are TRBV5-4 and TRBJ2-4; 7 nucleotides align to TRBD2. The J segment lost 2 bases and the V segment lost 7 bases, leaving 6 bases of the junction unmatched. The germline V gene has CDR1 SGHNT and CDR2 YYREEE (reference sequence). The CDR3 contains 14 residues. CDR3 in amino acids: CASGGGESKNIQYF. CDR3 DNA sequence: TGTGCCAGCGGGGGAGGGGAGTCCAAAAACATTCAGTACTTC.

J is TRBJ2-5 and V is TRBV27; 8 positions match TRBD1. The V and J ends lost 1 base and 1 base, in that order; junction bases with no gene match: 5. Germline CDR1 reads MNHEY; CDR2 reads SMNVEV (reference sequence). This CDR3 region has 16 residues. The CDR3 here is CASSLWGTGFQETQYF. The DNA of the CDR3 is TGTGCCAGCAGTTTATGGGGGACAGGTTTCCAAGAGACCCAGTACTTC.

J is TRBJ2-3 and V is TRBV6-5, with 8 positions matching TRBD1. Trimming removed 5 bases from V and 2 bases from J; junction bases left unmatched: 6. This CDR3 is 15 amino acids long. Germline CDR1 reads MNHEY; CDR2 reads SVGAGI. The chain's CDR3 is CASSRPGQDTDTQYF. CDR3 DNA sequence: TGTGCCAGCAGTCGACCGGGACAGGACACAGATACGCAGTATTTT.